Each of the 26 T cell receptor beta chains below was sequenced from the same sample in a study of T cells after yellow fever vaccination. TCRdb reprocessed the 5' RACE reads via MiXCR and lists one record per CDR3 protein. Of hundreds of thousands of distinct CDR3 sequences listed, 17% are singletons. Sequences were derived from PBMCs, sampled about 5 days after the first yellow fever vaccination. These receptors were obtained from a man between 18 and 29 years old who received the YFV17D yellow fever vaccine.

This clonotype was picked up a small number of times. This rearrangement joins TRBV7-2 to TRBJ1-3; D remains unclear. Trimming took off 5 bases at V and 0 bases at J, with 14 bases between the two ends. The CDR3 sequence is 16 residues long. The germline V gene has CDR1 SGHTA and CDR2 FQGNSA. The CDR3 protein is CASSQRVVPSGNTIYF. The CDR3 coding sequence is TGTGCCAGCAGCCAAAGGGTAGTTCCCTCTGGAAACACCATATATTTT.

The chain carries TRBV10-3 and TRBJ2-1; 13 bases are shared with TRBD2. Trimming at V came to 4 bases and at J to 5 bases, leaving 2 bases not matched to a gene. The CDR3 loop spans 15 amino acids. CDR1 is ENHRY and CDR2 is SYGVKD in the germline V gene. The CDR3 loop reads CAISAGTSGDNEQFF. The CDR3, as DNA: TGTGCCATCAGTGCCGGGACTAGCGGGGACAATGAGCAGTTCTTC.

The CDR3: CASSQDQSQTHGYTF. CDR3 nucleotide sequence: TGTGCCAGCAGCCAAGATCAATCACAGACCCATGGCTACACCTTC. This sequence joins TRBV3-1 and TRBJ1-2; D unclear. This CDR3 spans 15 amino acids. V dropped 0 bases and J dropped 6 bases, with 14 bases sitting between them. Germline V gene sequence: CDR1 LGHDT, CDR2 YNNKEL (reference sequence).

The chain combines TRBV3-1 with TRBJ2-3, with D unresolved. The V end lost 0 bases, the J end lost 5 bases, and 12 bases lay between the germline ends. The length of the CDR3 is 15 residues. Germline loops: CDR1 LGHDT, CDR2 YNNKEL (reference sequence). CDR3 in DNA: TGTGCCAGCAGCCAAGAAAACCTAAAGGTAGATACGCAGTATTTT. This translates into CASSQENLKVDTQYF.

The rearrangement links TRBV2 to TRBJ2-1; D remains unclear. CDR3 length equals 16 residues. Trimming cost V 5 bases and J 0 bases, with 14 bases left between them. CDR1 and CDR2 (germline): SNHLY, FYNNEI. Here the CDR3 DNA reads TGTGCCAGCAGTCCCTTCCGGCCCGGCTCCTACAATGAGCAGTTCTTC. It codes for CASSPFRPGSYNEQFF. Together with reference TRBV2 and TRBJ2-1, the CDR3 gives the full variable domain: EPEVTQTPSHQVTQMGQEVILRCVPISNHLYFYWYRQILGQKVEFLVSFYNNEISEKSEIFDDQFSVERPDGSNFTLKIRSTKLEDSAMYFCASSPFRPGSYNEQFFGPGTRLTVL.

V is TRBV30 and J is TRBJ2-1, with D possibly matching TRBD2 (6 bases). Germline V gives CDR1 GTSNPN, CDR2 SVGIG (reference sequence). CDR3 length: 11 residues. CDR3 residues: CVLALYNEQFF. The CDR3 nucleotides read TGTGTGCTAGCGCTCTACAATGAGCAGTTCTTC.

A remark on this clonotype: As the CDR3 is not closed by the conserved phenylalanine or tryptophan, this likely results from a read error. The chain links TRBV20-1 to TRBJ2-7; no clear D gene. Trimming stripped 4 bases from V and 7 bases from J, with 20 bases between. Germline V gene lookup returns CDR1 DFQATT and CDR2 SNEGSKA (reference sequence). The CDR3 runs to 14 residues. The CDR3 loop reads CSATKVQSLGEQYL. CDR3 coding DNA: TGCAGTGCTACAAAAGTACAGAGTCTTGGGGAGCAGTACTTA.

This clonotype has a handful of counts. This sequence joins TRBV7-9 and TRBJ2-3, with TRBD2 identical over 12 bases. Germline CDR1 reads SEHNR; CDR2 reads FQNEAQ (reference sequence). The junction had 10 bases not matched to a gene; V was cut back by 5 bases and J by 7 bases. The CDR3 is 16 residues long. The CDR3 loop is CASSRPLAGGLHTQYF. In DNA, the CDR3 is TGTGCCAGCAGCCGGCCCCTAGCGGGGGGGCTACATACGCAGTATTTT.

This clonotype was seen a handful of times. This chain connects TRBV6-5 to TRBJ1-2; 7 bases agree with TRBD1. The CDR3 has 15 amino acids. The ends lost 0 bases at V and 4 bases at J; junction bases unmatched: 5. Germline V gene lookup returns CDR1 MNHEY and CDR2 SVGAGI. CDR3 nucleotide sequence: TGTGCCAGCAGTTACTCGGCCAGGGGGGGCTATGGCTACACCTTC. It yields the protein CASSYSARGGYGYTF.

The CDR3 sequence: CASTELRSTDTQYF. The CDR3 DNA reads TGTGCCAGTACCGAACTACGAAGCACAGATACGCAGTATTTT. The chain uses TRBV6-1 and TRBJ2-3; D call uncertain. Germline V lookup: CDR1 MNHNS, CDR2 SASEGT. Trimming cost V 9 bases and J 0 bases, with 13 bases left between them. The CDR3 loop spans 14 amino acids.

The sample holds a few counts of this clonotype. This chain links TRBV12-3 or TRBV12-4 with TRBJ2-7, with a weak D call TRBD2 (5 bases). The germline V and J ends were trimmed by 3 bases and 3 bases, with 9 bases remaining between them. The length of the CDR3 is 13 residues. CDR3 bases: TGTGCCAGCAGTTTCTCAGGAGGCTACGAGCAGTACGTC. This codes for CASSFSGGYEQYV.

This clonotype has a handful of counts. The rearrangement uses TRBV29-1 and TRBJ2-5, with D unresolved. Germline V gene data show CDR1 as SQVTM and CDR2 as ANQGSEA. The CDR3 totals 13 residues. The V and J ends lost 3 bases and 7 bases respectively, with 15 bases between them. CDR3 loop: CSVDDLAVGTQYF. In DNA form, the CDR3 reads TGCAGCGTTGATGACCTGGCCGTCGGGACCCAGTACTTC.

This chain uses TRBV6-2 or TRBV6-3 with TRBJ2-7, with D perhaps assigned TRBD1 or TRBD2 (5 bases each). V gave up 5 bases and J gave up 9 bases, with 17 bases separating them. Germline loops: CDR1 MNHEY, CDR2 SVGEGT. The CDR3 is 13 amino acids. CDR3 in DNA: TGTGCCAGCAGTCCCACAGGCAGCCGGGGGCAGTACGTC. This sequence encodes CASSPTGSRGQYV.

The chain links TRBV21-1 to TRBJ2-1; whether TRBD1, the table's D call, matches the DNA was not checked. TRBV21-1 is noted as a pseudogene. CDR3 length: 18 amino acids. The CDR3 nucleotides are TGTGCCAGCAGCAAACGGGCACAGGGGGAACTTTCTTGGAATGAGCAGTTCTTC. This translates into CASSKRAQGELSWNEQFF.

The chain combines TRBV5-1 with TRBJ1-1; tentatively, D is TRBD1 (5 bases). V lost 4 bases and J lost 0, with 16 bases in between. The CDR3 sequence is 16 residues long. Germline assignment: CDR1 SGHRS and CDR2 YFSETQ. The CDR3 DNA is TGCGCCAGCAGCCCTACGACAGTGACCATGAACACTGAAGCTTTCTTT. Translating it yields CASSPTTVTMNTEAFF.

The chain employs TRBV20-1 and TRBJ2-5, with 13 bases identical to TRBD2. Trimming removed 5 bases from V and 1 base from J; junction bases left unmatched: 1. The germline V gene has CDR1 DFQATT and CDR2 SNEGSKA (reference sequence). The CDR3 length is 14 residues. The CDR3 region is CSARTSGGQETQYF. The CDR3 region has the DNA TGCAGTGCTCGGACTAGCGGGGGCCAAGAGACCCAGTACTTC.

The chain couples TRBV5-5 to TRBJ1-2; a weak D match, TRBD1 (6 bases). Trimming left V 3 bases short and J 2 bases short, with 17 bases between. Germline values: CDR1 SGHKS, CDR2 YYEKEE (reference sequence). The CDR3 length is 16 residues. The CDR3 coding sequence is TGTGCCAGCAGCTCAGACTGGACAGATATGAACTATGGCTACACCTTC. The encoded protein is CASSSDWTDMNYGYTF.

This clonotype was counted a single time. V gene TRBV5-6 combines with J gene TRBJ1-2; unclear D gene. Germline V gene lookup returns CDR1 SGHDT and CDR2 YYEEEE. V lost 2 bases and J lost 5, with 7 bases in between. CDR3 length: 12 amino acids. The CDR3 sequence: CASSFAKYGYTF. Written as DNA, the CDR3 is TGTGCCAGCAGCTTCGCCAAGTATGGCTACACCTTC.

The table lists this clonotype with a few counts. The chain has TRBV14 and TRBJ2-7, with D perhaps TRBD2 (6 bases). This CDR3 contains 13 residues. The V and J ends lost 4 bases and 5 bases respectively, with 12 bases between them. Germline loops: CDR1 SGHDN, CDR2 FVKESK. This CDR3 is CASSRRDFHEQYF. The DNA for the CDR3 is TGTGCCAGCAGCCGGAGGGACTTCCACGAGCAGTACTTC.

V and J are TRBV5-4 and TRBJ2-1, with 7 positions matching TRBD2. Germline CDR1 SGHNT, CDR2 YYREEE (reference sequence). Trimming at V came to 0 bases and at J to 12 bases, leaving 6 bases not matched to a gene. The CDR3 spans 13 residues. The DNA for the CDR3 is TGTGCCAGCAGCTTGGGGAGCGGGGCCCCGCAGTTCTTC. Encoded protein: CASSLGSGAPQFF.

This clonotype has more than one count but fewer than ten. The chain couples TRBV7-8 to TRBJ2-7; D is tentatively TRBD1 or TRBD2 (5 bases each). Germline values: CDR1 SGHVS, CDR2 FQNEAQ. V was shortened by 5 bases and J by 9 bases, with 23 bases between the two germline ends. The CDR3 is 15 amino acids. The CDR3, as DNA: TGTGCCAGCAGCGTAGGGACCCATCCTGGTCGAGGGCAGTACGTC. Translating gives CASSVGTHPGRGQYV.

CDR3 region: CASSLALAVTDTQYF. The CDR3 DNA follows: TGTGCCAGCAGCTTGGCCCTAGCCGTCACAGATACGCAGTATTTT. The rearrangement uses TRBV7-9 and TRBJ2-3; D possibly corresponds to TRBD2 (5 bases). Germline V gives CDR1 SEHNR, CDR2 FQNEAQ (reference sequence). The CDR3 has 15 residues. Trimming took 3 bases from V and 2 from J, leaving 12 bases between them.

The chain employs TRBV7-9 and TRBJ2-4; 8 bases fit TRBD2. The CDR3 runs 19 residues. J lost 0 bases, V lost 4 bases, and 14 bases had no gene match. CDR1 and CDR2 (germline): SEHNR, FQNEAQ (reference sequence). CDR3 in amino acids: CASSSGGVRENLAKNIQYF. The CDR3 nucleotides read TGTGCCAGCAGCTCCGGGGGGGTCAGGGAAAACCTAGCCAAAAACATTCAGTACTTC. Supplemented by reference TRBV7-9 and TRBJ2-4, the full variable domain reads DTGVSQNPRHKITKRGQNVTFRCDPISEHNRLYWYRQTLGQGPEFLTYFQNEAQLEKSRLLSDRFSAERPKGSFSTLEIQRTEQGDSAMYLCASSSGGVRENLAKNIQYFGAGTRLSVL.

The CDR3 nucleotides are TGTGCCAGCAACCCGGACTACACAGATACGCAGTATTTT. Residues: CASNPDYTDTQYF. The rearrangement links TRBV12-3 or TRBV12-4 to TRBJ2-3, with a weak D call TRBD2 (6 bases). With 7 bases removed from V and 2 bases from J, the gap between germline ends came to 10 bases. This CDR3 is 13 amino acids long.

This chain links TRBV6-5 with TRBJ1-5; no clear D gene. CDR1 is MNHEY and CDR2 is SVGAGI in the germline V gene. Trimming pared 3 bases from V and 6 bases from J, leaving 6 bases between. The CDR3 totals 12 residues. Written as DNA, the CDR3 is TGTGCCAGCAGTTATTCGGGTCAGCCCCAGCATTTT. Encoded protein: CASSYSGQPQHF.

With regard to this clonotype: Sequence at one end of the junction differs from germline and may be a read error. The chain joins TRBV7-6 to TRBJ1-4; 12 nucleotides agree with TRBD1. The CDR3 totals 15 residues. CDR1 is SGHVS and CDR2 is FNYEAQ in the germline V gene. The CDR3 coding sequence is TGTACCAGCAGCCTGGGACAGGGGGCGAATGAAAAACTGTTTTTT. It codes for CTSSLGQGANEKLFF.